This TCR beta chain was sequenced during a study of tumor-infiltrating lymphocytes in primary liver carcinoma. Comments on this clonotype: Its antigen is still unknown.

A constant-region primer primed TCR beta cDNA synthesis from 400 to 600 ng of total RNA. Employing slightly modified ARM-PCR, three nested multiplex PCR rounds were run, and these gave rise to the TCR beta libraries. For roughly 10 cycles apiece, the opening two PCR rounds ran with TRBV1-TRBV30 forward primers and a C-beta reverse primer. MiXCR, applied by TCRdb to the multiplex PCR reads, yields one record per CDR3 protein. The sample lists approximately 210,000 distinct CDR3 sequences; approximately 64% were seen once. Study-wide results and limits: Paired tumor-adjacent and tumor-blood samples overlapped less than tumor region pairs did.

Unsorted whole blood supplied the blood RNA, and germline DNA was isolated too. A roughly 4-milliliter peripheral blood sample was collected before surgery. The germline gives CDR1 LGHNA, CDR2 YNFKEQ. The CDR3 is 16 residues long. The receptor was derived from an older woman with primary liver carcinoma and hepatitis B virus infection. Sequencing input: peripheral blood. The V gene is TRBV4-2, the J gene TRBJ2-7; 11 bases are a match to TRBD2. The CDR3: CVTSQELAGETGEQYF. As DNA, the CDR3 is TGTGTCACCAGCCAAGAACTAGCGGGAGAGACTGGGGAGCAGTACTTC.